The clone carrying this T cell receptor beta chain was seen only a few times. Its antigen remains unknown. Use of 60 Vbeta and 13 Jbeta primers characterized the PCR. The assay was immunoSEQ multiplex PCR, and TCRdb's table has in-frame clones only and misses some. Here the sample spans fewer than 70,000 clones, 73% being singletons. CDR1 is ENHRY and CDR2 is SYGVKD in the germline V gene. The CDR3 is made up of 16 amino acids. V lost 10 bases and J 1 base, leaving 22 bases between the germline ends. Though probably carrying unrecorded immune exposures, donors were nominally healthy at sampling. This record comes from a study of cytomegalovirus exposure and HLA in healthy donors. For the study at large: Genotyping showed 81% of roughly 400 donors falling in the Caucasian-associated ancestry cluster.

The study's findings and limits: As a later analysis revealed, most CMV-associated TCR beta chains appeared HLA-restricted.

The material sequenced was PBMCs. The receptor's source is a man between 50 and 59 years old in good health and CMV-seronegative. The rearrangement joins TRBV10-3 to TRBJ1-1; D is ambiguous. The CDR3 sequence: CASDVKLPLGNTEAFF. Written as DNA, the CDR3 is TGTGCCAGCGACGTAAAGCTACCTCTAGGGAACACTGAAGCTTTCTTT.